This is a list of T cell receptor beta chains from one sample in a study of T cells in Graves' hyperthyroidism and ophthalmopathy. TCRdb reanalysed the multiplex PCR reads using MiXCR and keeps one entry per CDR3 protein. The profile covers 600,000 to 700,000 distinct CDR3 sequences, with over 12% appearing a single time and roughly 4.5% taken by the ten largest. Sequenced material: blood. These receptors were collected from a woman between 35 and 50 years old with Graves' ophthalmopathy. CDR3s include the opening cysteine and the closing phenylalanine or tryptophan. D genes are given only for firm matches. The size of a clone is reported for some rows only, either as once, few or many, or as a class for expanded clones.

CDR3 length	D gene	J gene	clone size	V gene	CDR3 DNA	CDR3 protein
14	NA	TRBJ1-5	many	TRBV19	TGTGCCAGTAGTATAGTGGGGCTAAATCAGCCCCAGCATTTT	CASSIVGLNQPQHF
15	TRBD2	TRBJ2-7	many	TRBV14	TGTGCCAGCAGCCAAGGGAGCGGGAGCTGGAACGAGCAGTACTTC	CASSQGSGSWNEQYF
17	NA	TRBJ1-1	NA	TRBV6-2/TRBV6-3	TGTGCCAGCAGTTTAGGGAGGGGAGCTCTCATGAACACTGAAGCTTTCTTT	CASSLGRGALMNTEAFF
15	NA	TRBJ2-2	many	TRBV28	TGTGCCAGCAGTTTAAGGACAGAATTCACCGGGGAGCTGTTTTTT	CASSLRTEFTGELFF
16	TRBD2	TRBJ2-2	many	TRBV27	TGTGCCAGCAGCCGCTGGCTAGCGGGTAACACCGGGGAGCTGTTTTTT	CASSRWLAGNTGELFF
15	TRBD2	TRBJ2-7	many	TRBV28	TGTGCCAGCAGTTTACGCCTAGCGGGAGTTTCCGAGCAGTACTTC	CASSLRLAGVSEQYF
12	NA	TRBJ2-7	NA	TRBV7-2	TGTGCCAGCAGCTACGGGGGCTTCCAGGTTCACTTC	CASSYGGFQVHF
15	TRBD1	TRBJ1-1	NA	TRBV5-1	TGCGCCAGCAGCTTGGGCACAGGGGGCGAGGCTGAAGCTTTCTTT	CASSLGTGGEAEAFF
16	NA	TRBJ1-5	many	TRBV20-1	TGCAGTGCTCCGAGACGGGCCGGGGGAAGCAATCAGCCCCAGCATTTT	CSAPRRAGGSNQPQHF
15	TRBD2	TRBJ2-7	once	TRBV7-2	TGTGCCAGCAGCGCCGGGACTAGCCCCTTAGCCGAGCAGTACTTC	CASSAGTSPLAEQYF
14	NA	TRBJ2-7	NA	TRBV11-2	TGTGCCAGCAGCTTAAGAGGGCCGGGTAACGAGCAGTACTTC	CASSLRGPGNEQYF
14	NA	TRBJ1-1	many	TRBV12-3/TRBV12-4	TGTGCCAGCAGTCTGGACCCTTTGGGCACTGAAGCTTTCTTT	CASSLDPLGTEAFF
17	NA	TRBJ1-2	many	TRBV7-8	TGTGCCAGCAGCTTAGCGCGGGGGACGGGAGCTAACTATGGCTACACCTTC	CASSLARGTGANYGYTF
15	NA	TRBJ1-2	many	TRBV28	TGTGCCAGCAGTTTAGGGGGCAGGGTCGGCTATGGCTACACCTTC	CASSLGGRVGYGYTF
13	NA	TRBJ1-1	many	TRBV6-5	TGTGCCAGCAGTTACTCGAGAGGTGATGAAGCTTTCTTT	CASSYSRGDEAFF
11	NA	TRBJ2-7	many	TRBV20-1	TGCAGTGCTTGGCAGGGTTACGAGCAGTACTTC	CSAWQGYEQYF